The T cell receptor (beta chain) under discussion was sequenced for a study of tumor-infiltrating lymphocytes in primary liver carcinoma. About this clonotype: Its target is unknown. At one boundary the junction diverges from the germline segment, which might be a read error.

Production of TCR beta cDNA used around 0.45 ug total RNA together with a constant-region primer. The TCR beta library was amplified through three nested multiplex PCR rounds in a modified ARM-PCR procedure. TCRdb processed the multiplex PCR reads anew with MiXCR; each CDR3 protein has one entry. The sample has fewer than 350,000 distinct CDR3 sequences, approximately 60% seen once. Study-level points and caveats: Tumor-adjacent and tumor-blood pairs shared a smaller degree of overlap than tumor region pairs.

The authors took blood RNA from unsorted whole blood and also extracted germline DNA. The sequencing input was peripheral blood. The TCR originated in a man aged 35-49 years with primary liver carcinoma and hepatitis B virus infection.

The CDR3 here is CRVGPLAGITTDTQYF. The CDR3 DNA is TGCAGAGTTGGACCTCTAGCGGGGATTACCACAGATACGCAGTATTTT. The chain joins TRBV29-1 to TRBJ2-3, with TRBD2 matching 9 bases. Looked up from germline, CDR1 is SQVTM and CDR2 is ANQGSEA. The CDR3 is made up of 16 amino acids.